This T cell receptor (beta chain) was captured in a study of human T cells and chemical hapten exposure. Whole-study context: Application of 0.01% DPC to the upper back was done by patch test, with a reading at 6 days. Findings of the study overall: DPC sensitization produced no change in TCRs with frequency above 1 in 1000. Donors in the study had alopecia, meaning their immune response may differ from healthy people's.

Regarding this clonotype: Its antigen is unknown.

Germline CDR1 SGHDT, CDR2 YYEEEE. The CDR3 is made up of 13 amino acids. With 2 bases removed from V and 4 bases from J, the gap between germline ends came to 9 bases. One entry per CDR3 protein results from TCRdb running MiXCR on the RACE reads. The sample has around 110,000 distinct CDR3 sequences; 9.5% to 13% are singletons. Time point described: patch test 1, 2 weeks after DPC sensitization. Treatment of the sample: therapeutic diphenylcyclopropenone sensitization with weekly scalp DPC. This specimen consisted of whole blood, obtained in connection with sensitization to the hapten diphenylcyclopropenone (DPC). This sequence joins TRBV5-6 and TRBJ1-1; weak D call: TRBD1 (5 bases). This TCR came from a woman aged 50 to 60 with alopecia areata. Some clones in this sample may be carry-over from other donors' samples. CDR3 in DNA: TGTGCCAGCAGCTTCCAGGGTAGCACTGAAGCTTTCTTT. Protein product: CASSFQGSTEAFF. Looking up the rest from reference TRBV5-6 and TRBJ1-1 gives the full variable domain: DAGVTQSPTHLIKTRGQQVTLRCSPKSGHDTVSWYQQALGQGPQFIFQYYEEEERQRGNFPDRFSGHQFPNYSSELNVNALLLGDSALYLCASSFQGSTEAFFGQGTRLTVV.